Each of the 12 T cell receptor beta chains below was sequenced from the same sample in a study of blood T cell repertoires in COVID-19. Libraries were prepared by immunoSEQ multiplex PCR; TCRdb keeps only in-frame clonotypes and omits some of them. Of about 90,000 clones in the sample, around 81% are singletons; the top ten hold about 10%. The material sequenced was peripheral blood. The receptors stem from an older woman with active or convalescent COVID-19.

V usage is TRBV6-1 and J usage is TRBJ2-1, with D possibly matching TRBD2 (5 bases). Germline V gives CDR1 MNHNS, CDR2 SASEGT. The V end was cut by 1 base, the J end by 0 bases, with 19 bases between. The CDR3 has 19 residues. The CDR3 region is CASSEGESWRVHSYNEQFF. CDR3 nucleotide sequence: TGTGCCAGCAGTGAAGGGGAAAGTTGGCGGGTGCACTCCTACAATGAGCAGTTCTTC.

This rearrangement joins TRBV18 to TRBJ1-6; no clear D gene. Germline V gene lookup returns CDR1 KGHSH and CDR2 LQKENI. The germline V and J ends were trimmed by 3 bases and 9 bases, with 12 bases remaining between them. The length of the CDR3 is 14 residues. CDR3 nucleotides: TGTGCCAGCTCACCGTCCACCGGAGGTTCACCCCTCCACTTT. Protein sequence: CASSPSTGGSPLHF.

The chain links TRBV11-2 to TRBJ2-7; D not certain. Trimming stripped 4 bases from V and 3 bases from J, with 16 bases between. Per the germline V gene, CDR1 is SGHAT and CDR2 is FQNNGV. This CDR3 has 15 residues. CDR3 coding DNA: TGTGCCAGCAGCTCGACGTTAGTACAGAGCTACGAGCAGTACTTC. Its translation is CASSSTLVQSYEQYF.

The chain carries TRBV19 and TRBJ2-7; 7 bases map to TRBD2. Trimming took 5 bases from V and 6 from J; bases not matched to a gene: 10. Per germline, CDR1 LNHDA and CDR2 SQIVND (reference sequence). This CDR3 is built from 14 residues. The CDR3 nucleotides are TGTGCCAGTAGTGCCGGGACTAACGTGGGCGAGCAGTACTTC. Translating gives CASSAGTNVGEQYF. Looking up the rest from reference TRBV19 and TRBJ2-7 gives the full variable domain: DGGITQSPKYLFRKEGQNVTLSCEQNLNHDAMYWYRQDPGQGLRLIYYSQIVNDFQKGDIAEGYSVSREKKESFPLTVTSAQKNPTAFYLCASSAGTNVGEQYFGPGTRLTVT.

The table lists this clone with a few counts. This rearrangement joins TRBV27 to TRBJ1-2, with TRBD1 matching over 11 bases. The CDR3 covers 17 residues. The V gene's germline CDR1 is MNHEY and CDR2 SMNVEV (reference sequence). V lost 5 bases, J lost 2 bases, and 10 bases stayed unmatched. The CDR3 here is CASSILGQGAQNYGYTF. The CDR3 region has the DNA TGTGCCAGCAGTATTTTAGGACAGGGGGCGCAAAACTATGGCTACACCTTC.

The chain uses TRBV10-1 and TRBJ1-1; the match to TRBD1 covers 8 bases. This CDR3 spans 13 amino acids. With V trimmed by 2 bases and J by 10 bases, 6 bases remained unmatched. CDR1 and CDR2 from the germline V gene are WNHNN and SYGVQD (reference sequence). CDR3 region: CASSEAGGAVAFF. As DNA, the CDR3 is TGCGCCAGCAGTGAGGCAGGGGGCGCGGTAGCTTTCTTT.

The V and J genes are TRBV29-1 and TRBJ2-3; the D gene is possibly TRBD1 (6 bases). The V gene lost 3 bases and the J gene lost 5 bases, with 12 bases spanning the gap. This CDR3 spans 13 amino acids. Germline-derived CDR1 and CDR2 are SQVTM and ANQGSEA. CDR3 DNA sequence: TGCAGCGTTGATAGACAGGTAGGAGATACGCAGTATTTT. As protein: CSVDRQVGDTQYF.

The rearrangement uses TRBV4-1 and TRBJ1-1, with D tentatively TRBD1 (6 bases). Between the trimmed V and J ends, which lost 1 base and 2 bases, there was a span of 14 bases. This CDR3 has 16 amino acids. Looked up from germline, CDR1 is MGHRA and CDR2 is YSYEKL. The CDR3 spells CASSQGYDRLNTEAFF. DNA of the CDR3: TGCGCCAGCAGCCAAGGTTACGACAGGCTAAACACTGAAGCTTTCTTT.

V gene TRBV7-2 combines with J gene TRBJ2-2, with 9 bases lining up with TRBD1. The CDR3 has 14 residues. The germline V gene encodes CDR1 SGHTA and CDR2 FQGNSA. Trimming removed 4 bases from V and 6 bases from J; junction bases left unmatched: 3. CDR3 amino acids: CASSWTGVPGELFF. DNA of the CDR3: TGTGCCAGCAGCTGGACAGGGGTTCCCGGGGAGCTGTTTTTT.

The chain has TRBV2 and TRBJ2-7; TRBD2 matches at 15 bases. The CDR3 length is 15 residues. Looked up from germline, CDR1 is SNHLY and CDR2 is FYNNEI. V shed 5 bases and J 9 bases; nucleotides not matched to a gene: 8. The CDR3 loop reads CASSTTGLAGGVQYF. CDR3 DNA: TGTGCCAGCAGTACTACGGGACTAGCGGGGGGTGTGCAGTACTTC. Supplemented by reference TRBV2 and TRBJ2-7, the full variable domain reads EPEVTQTPSHQVTQMGQEVILRCVPISNHLYFYWYRQILGQKVEFLVSFYNNEISEKSEIFDDQFSVERPDGSNFTLKIRSTKLEDSAMYFCASSTTGLAGGVQYFGPGTRLTVT.

V gene TRBV24-1 combines with J gene TRBJ2-5; TRBD1 matches at 8 bases. The germline V gene has CDR1 KGHDR and CDR2 SFDVKD. Trimming cost V 4 bases and J 2 bases; bases outside gene matches: 8. The CDR3 consists of 16 residues. In DNA form, the CDR3 reads TGTGCCACCAGTGACCCCCGGACAGGGAAGCAAGAGACCCAGTACTTC. It is translated as CATSDPRTGKQETQYF.

Here the CDR3 reads CASSFPLGNEEAFF. Here the CDR3 DNA reads TGTGCCAGCAGCTTTCCACTCGGGAACGAAGAAGCTTTCTTT. V is TRBV5-4 and J is TRBJ1-1; the D is unclear. This CDR3 comprises 14 residues. Germline V gene lookup returns CDR1 SGHNT and CDR2 YYREEE (reference sequence). V gave up 2 bases and J gave up 8 bases, with 16 bases separating them. The variable domain in full, completed from reference TRBV5-4 and TRBJ1-1, reads ETGVTQSPTHLIKTRGQQVTLRCSSQSGHNTVSWYQQALGQGPQFIFQYYREEENGRGNFPPRFSGLQFPNYSSELNVNALELDDSALYLCASSFPLGNEEAFFGQGTRLTVV.